The 2 T cell receptor beta chains reported below all come from one sample, sequenced in a study of blood T cell repertoires in COVID-19. Generated by immunoSEQ multiplex PCR, the TCRdb table keeps only in-frame clones and is missing some. Of tens of thousands of clones listed, around 67% were seen once; the top ten hold approximately 4.1%. Sequencing was carried out using peripheral blood. All receptors come from a man in his 70s with COVID-19, enrolled during active disease.

The J gene is TRBJ2-2, the V gene TRBV10-3, with no clear D. CDR1 is ENHRY, CDR2 SYGVKD, per germline. Trimming stripped 3 bases from V and 4 bases from J, with 3 bases between. The CDR3 runs 12 residues. CDR3 in DNA: TGTGCCATCAGTGACAGCACCGGGGAGCTGTTTTTT. Protein: CAISDSTGELFF.

The chain recombines TRBV6-2 or TRBV6-3 with TRBJ2-1; the match to TRBD2 covers 7 bases. This CDR3 comprises 17 residues. The V gene's germline CDR1 is MNHEY and CDR2 SVGEGT. V trimming: 5 bases; J trimming: 4 bases; junction bases outside the gene matches: 14. The CDR3 is CASSLSPGLQTYNEQFF. CDR3 nucleotides: TGTGCCAGCAGTCTGTCGCCGGGACTACAAACTTACAATGAGCAGTTCTTC.